This T cell receptor beta chain came from a study of T-cell reconstitution after alpha-beta-depleted transplantation in children. This CDR3 region has 17 residues. Trimming pared 6 bases from V and 3 bases from J, leaving 26 bases between. CDR1 is SQVTM, CDR2 ANQGSEA, per germline. Unique molecular identifiers were incorporated when the TCRbeta library was constructed. Each CDR3 protein gets one entry after TCRdb re-called the PCR reads with MiXCR. The sample contains some 350,000 distinct CDR3 sequences, about a tenth of which appear only once. Sequenced here: PBMCs from the stem cell graft donor, sampled from the stem cell graft. The V call is TRBV29-1, the J call TRBJ1-1; D might be TRBD1 (6 bases). The sequence was obtained from a human donor who donated a stem cell graft to a child with acute lymphoblastic leukemia. Here the CDR3 DNA reads TGCAGCGTGGATGACCGGGGGCAAGGTGGAGGGTACACTGAAGCTTTCTTT. The encoded protein is CSVDDRGQGGGYTEAFF.